Below, 17 T cell receptor beta chains from the same sample are listed, as sequenced in a study of T cell changes during pregnancy in multiple sclerosis. Produced via immunoSEQ multiplex PCR; TCRdb's table is partial and in-frame only. The sample carries tens of thousands of clones, around 90% recorded once. Specimen: peripheral blood, collected in the first trimester of pregnancy. These receptors all come from a female donor in good health, enrolled as a control in a pregnancy study.

This sequence joins TRBV28 and TRBJ1-1; D uncertain. Germline V lookup: CDR1 MDHEN, CDR2 SYDVKM. The CDR3 consists of 15 residues. The V end was cut by 6 bases, the J end by 0 bases, with 14 bases between. The CDR3 sequence: CASSPLGAMNTEAFF. The CDR3 DNA reads TGTGCCAGCAGCCCTCTAGGAGCCATGAACACTGAAGCTTTCTTT.

The rearrangement joins TRBV10-3 to TRBJ1-1; no clear D gene. Germline V gene data show CDR1 as ENHRY and CDR2 as SYGVKD. The CDR3 has 14 residues. Trimming removed 7 bases from V and 1 base from J, with 13 bases in between. CDR3 DNA: TGTGCCATCACTGTAGGACTGGGGAACACTGAAGCTTTCTTT. Amino acids: CAITVGLGNTEAFF.

The rearrangement joins TRBV2 to TRBJ1-2, with D maybe TRBD1 (5 bases). The CDR3 spans 13 residues. Trimming left V 6 bases short and J 4 bases short, with 12 bases between. In germline, CDR1 is SNHLY, CDR2 FYNNEI. The CDR3 is CASRVGTTYGYTF. The CDR3 DNA follows: TGTGCCAGCAGGGTGGGGACTACCTATGGCTACACCTTC.

This sequence joins TRBV15 and TRBJ2-7, with a possible D match to TRBD1 (5 bases). CDR3 length: 18 residues. V shed 0 bases and J shed 2 bases, with 20 bases lying between them. The V gene's germline CDR1 is LNHNV and CDR2 YYDKDF (reference sequence). The CDR3 nucleotides are TGTGCCACCAGCAGAGAGTATGAAGAACTAAGGGGCACCTACGAGCAGTACTTC. Its translation is CATSREYEELRGTYEQYF.

This clone was seen once. J is TRBJ2-1 and V is TRBV7-3, with TRBD2 matching over 10 bases. CDR1 is SGHTA, CDR2 FQGTGA, per germline. The CDR3 length is 15 residues. The junction had 8 bases not matched to a gene; V was cut back by 5 bases and J by 7 bases. The CDR3, as DNA: TGTGCCAGCAGCAAGAGCGGGGGGGCCGAGAATGAGCAGTTCTTC. It translates to CASSKSGGAENEQFF.

The chain uses TRBV7-9 and TRBJ2-1; 7 bases are shared with TRBD2. The CDR3 runs 14 residues. The germline V gene has CDR1 SEHNR and CDR2 FQNEAQ (reference sequence). The junction had 5 bases not matched to a gene; V was cut back by 2 bases and J by 7 bases. This chain's CDR3 is CASSLIAGENEQFF. Here the CDR3 DNA reads TGTGCCAGCAGCTTAATTGCGGGGGAAAATGAGCAGTTCTTC.

J is TRBJ1-2 and V is TRBV2; D perhaps matches TRBD1 (6 bases). The germline V gene has CDR1 SNHLY and CDR2 FYNNEI. V lost 3 bases to trimming and J lost 6 bases, with 11 bases between them. The CDR3 has 13 residues. The CDR3 DNA sequence: TGTGCCAGCAGTGAGAGGGGGAAGGATGGCTACACCTTC. Protein sequence: CASSERGKDGYTF.

This clone has just one count. CDR3 bases: TGTGCCAGCAGTTCCCGGACAGGGTCCATGAACACTGAAGCTTTCTTT. Its translation: CASSSRTGSMNTEAFF. The V call is TRBV28, the J call TRBJ1-1; 8 bases map to TRBD1. Looked up from germline, CDR1 is MDHEN and CDR2 is SYDVKM. With 4 bases clipped from V and 0 bases from J, the junction kept 7 bases outside the gene matches. This CDR3 has 16 amino acids.

V gene TRBV7-9 combines with J gene TRBJ1-1; D gene ambiguous. V shed 5 bases and J shed 11 bases, with 12 bases lying between them. This CDR3 is built from 11 residues. Per the germline V gene, CDR1 is SEHNR and CDR2 is FQNEAQ (reference sequence). CDR3 residues: CASSQAQGAFF. DNA of the CDR3: TGTGCCAGCAGCCAGGCCCAAGGCGCTTTCTTT.

The chain joins TRBV4-3 to TRBJ2-1; 11 nucleotides agree with TRBD1. The CDR3 is made up of 15 amino acids. J lost 8 bases, V lost 5 bases, and 8 bases had no gene match. Germline loops: CDR1 LGHNA, CDR2 YSLEER. As DNA, the CDR3 is TGCGCCAGCAGCGAGAGGGACAGGGGGAGCGATGAGCAGTTCTTC. Residues: CASSERDRGSDEQFF.

The gene calls are TRBV4-1 and TRBJ1-1, with D perhaps matching TRBD1 (5 bases). CDR3 length: 16 residues. Deletions cut 0 bases from V and 0 bases from J, with 11 bases between. The germline gives CDR1 MGHRA, CDR2 YSYEKL. CDR3 region: CASSQDLGPMNTEAFF. Written as DNA, the CDR3 is TGCGCCAGCAGCCAAGACTTGGGGCCCATGAACACTGAAGCTTTCTTT.

This chain joins TRBV4-2 and TRBJ2-5, with 8 nucleotides matching TRBD2. This CDR3 is 15 amino acids long. With V trimmed by 4 bases and J by 2 bases, 6 bases remained unmatched. CDR1 is LGHNA, CDR2 YNFKEQ, per germline. The CDR3 nucleotides are TGTGCCAGCAGCCGGCGGGGGGTGGTACAAGAGACCCAGTACTTC. Translation gives CASSRRGVVQETQYF.

This clone was counted between two and nine times. The chain is built from TRBV18 and TRBJ1-1; D possibly corresponds to TRBD1 (5 bases). The CDR3 has 16 amino acids. The ends were cut back, 3 bases at V and 0 bases at J, with 14 bases in the middle. The germline CDR1 and CDR2 sequences are KGHSH and LQKENI. The CDR3 nucleotides read TGTGCCAGCTCACCGGTGGGGCGCGGAATGAACACTGAAGCTTTCTTT. This translates into CASSPVGRGMNTEAFF. Full variable domain (outside the CDR3, taken from reference TRBV18 and TRBJ1-1): NAGVMQNPRHLVRRRGQEARLRCSPMKGHSHVYWYRQLPEEGLKFMVYLQKENIIDESGMPKERFSAEFPKEGPSILRIQQVVRGDSAAYFCASSPVGRGMNTEAFFGQGTRLTVV.

This clone was counted only a few times. J is TRBJ1-5 and V is TRBV30; 9 bases map to TRBD1. The CDR3 is 13 residues long. V trimming: 5 bases; J trimming: 3 bases; junction bases outside the gene matches: 2. In germline, CDR1 is GTSNPN, CDR2 SVGIG (reference sequence). CDR3 nucleotides: TGTGCCTGGGGGACAGGGACCAATCAGCCCCAGCATTTT. This translates into CAWGTGTNQPQHF.

This chain connects TRBV25-1 to TRBJ1-1, with 7 bases fitting TRBD1. V was clipped by 10 bases and J by 9 bases; unmatched bases: 8. The CDR3 is 11 residues long. CDR1 MGHDK and CDR2 SYGVNS come from the germline V gene. The CDR3 sequence is CATILTGQAFF. CDR3 coding DNA: TGTGCCACCATACTGACAGGGCAAGCTTTCTTT.

V is TRBV7-2 and J is TRBJ1-1; weak D call: TRBD1 (5 bases). Trimming removed 8 bases from V and 4 bases from J, with 17 bases in between. This CDR3 contains 14 residues. The germline gives CDR1 SGHTA, CDR2 FQGNSA. CDR3: CASYPAGGGTEAFF. CDR3 DNA sequence: TGTGCCAGCTACCCAGCGGGGGGAGGCACTGAAGCTTTCTTT. The full variable domain, its missing parts supplied by reference TRBV7-2 and TRBJ1-1, is GAGVSQSPSNKVTEKGKDVELRCDPISGHTALYWYRQSLGQGLEFLIYFQGNSAPDKSGLPSDRFSAERTGGSVSTLTIQRTQQEDSAVYLCASYPAGGGTEAFFGQGTRLTVV.

This chain connects TRBV19 to TRBJ2-7; D is possibly TRBD1 (7 bases). Germline V gene lookup returns CDR1 LNHDA and CDR2 SQIVND (reference sequence). Trimming stripped 6 bases from V and 2 bases from J, with 8 bases between. The CDR3 runs to 12 residues. The CDR3 nucleotides read TGTGCCAGTAGCAGGGGGGCCTACGAGCAGTACTTC. This translates into CASSRGAYEQYF.